This entry lists 11 T cell receptor beta chains sequenced from one sample in a study of CD8+ T cells in alopecia areata (dated by TCRdb to 2016 to 2019). The time point label, read with the paper, signifies: baseline before oral tofacitinib. The library was built by means of the immunoSEQ multiplex PCR assay. RNA was extracted from all samples and reverse transcribed into cDNA, which served as template for TCR sequencing. Not all clones reach the TCRdb copy of this immuneACCESS table, which keeps in-frame sequences only. Checked studies attribute under half of the gap to unresolved V genes and leave the rest unexplained. The table for this sample lists 200,000 to 250,000 clones; about 68% of them were counted only once. Approximately 1.2% of the sample is in the top ten clones. The sample in question was CD4+ T cells sorted from blood, obtained at week 0. These receptors all come from a human donor with alopecia areata.

This clone occurred a few times. J is TRBJ1-2 and V is TRBV27; no firm D call. This CDR3 comprises 14 residues. Trimming stripped 3 bases from V and 3 bases from J, with 11 bases between. Germline CDR1 reads MNHEY; CDR2 reads SMNVEV (reference sequence). CDR3 sequence: CASSFRRWDYGYTF. DNA for the CDR3: TGTGCCAGCAGTTTCCGGAGATGGGACTATGGCTACACCTTC.

This chain uses TRBV14 with TRBJ1-5; 8 bases match TRBD1. V shed 3 bases, J shed 7 bases, and the junction held 5 bases outside the gene matches. The CDR3 sequence is 14 residues long. The germline V gene has CDR1 SGHDN and CDR2 FVKESK. CDR3 bases: TGTGCCAGCAGCCAGACAGGGGTGGAACAGCCCCAGCATTTT. Amino acids: CASSQTGVEQPQHF.

The chain recombines TRBV29-1 with TRBJ2-1; the D gene is possibly TRBD2 (6 bases). CDR1 and CDR2 (germline): SQVTM, ANQGSEA. Trimming removed 5 bases at V and 4 bases at J, with 12 bases between. This CDR3 comprises 13 residues. The CDR3 region is CSVSGLLYNEQFF. The DNA for the CDR3 is TGCAGCGTTTCGGGACTCTTATACAATGAGCAGTTCTTC.

This clone turned up a few times. J is TRBJ2-2 and V is TRBV29-1; TRBD2 aligns across 11 bases. Germline CDR1 is SQVTM and CDR2 is ANQGSEA. The CDR3 totals 16 residues. Unmatched junction bases numbered 5, after V lost 1 base and J lost 4 bases. CDR3 nucleotides: TGCAGCGTTGAAGGGCTAGCGGGGGGTATCACCGGGGAGCTGTTTTTT. Translating gives CSVEGLAGGITGELFF.

The chain links TRBV20-1 to TRBJ2-5; 7 bases align to TRBD2. With V trimmed by 5 bases and J by 4 bases, 1 base remained unmatched. This CDR3 is 11 amino acids long. Germline V gene data show CDR1 as DFQATT and CDR2 as SNEGSKA (reference sequence). CDR3 nucleotides: TGCAGTGCTCGGACTAGAGAGACCCAGTACTTC. Its translation is CSARTRETQYF.

V gene TRBV11-2 combines with J gene TRBJ1-1, with D possibly TRBD1 on 5 matching bases. In germline, CDR1 is SGHAT, CDR2 FQNNGV. The CDR3 has 16 amino acids. Trimming removed 2 bases from V and 4 bases from J, with 17 bases in between. CDR3 in DNA: TGTGCCAGCAGCTTACGCTTAGGGGTGCGAATCACTGAAGCTTTCTTT. This encodes CASSLRLGVRITEAFF. Complete variable domain (other parts from reference TRBV11-2 and TRBJ1-1): EAGVAQSPRYKIIEKRQSVAFWCNPISGHATLYWYQQILGQGPKLLIQFQNNGVVDDSQLPKDRFSAERLKGVDSTLKIQPAKLEDSAVYLCASSLRLGVRITEAFFGQGTRLTVV.

The rearrangement joins TRBV6-5 to TRBJ2-7; TRBD1 might be the D (6 bases). The V end was cut by 5 bases, the J end by 2 bases, with 16 bases between. In germline, CDR1 is MNHEY, CDR2 SVGAGI. The CDR3 covers 15 residues. CDR3 amino acids: CASSPAGEPPYEQYF. The CDR3 coding sequence is TGTGCCAGCAGTCCCGCAGGGGAGCCTCCCTACGAGCAGTACTTC.

This clone appeared a few times. V gene TRBV4-2 combines with J gene TRBJ2-3; D not resolved. Germline V gene sequence: CDR1 LGHNA, CDR2 YNFKEQ. Trimming shortened V by 1 base and J by 4 bases, and 15 bases separated the two germline ends. The CDR3 consists of 16 residues. This CDR3 is CASSQGAGDDADTQYF. The CDR3 bases are TGTGCCAGCAGCCAAGGGGCTGGGGATGATGCAGATACGCAGTATTTT.

The CDR3 protein is CASSPQQGADGYTF. The CDR3 nucleotides read TGTGCCAGCTCACCACAACAGGGGGCCGATGGCTACACCTTC. V usage is TRBV18 and J usage is TRBJ1-2, with 9 bases identical to TRBD1. This CDR3 contains 14 residues. With 1 base clipped from V and 6 bases from J, the junction kept 3 bases outside the gene matches. In germline, CDR1 is KGHSH, CDR2 LQKENI. Filled out from reference TRBV18 and TRBJ1-2, the complete variable domain reads NAGVMQNPRHLVRRRGQEARLRCSPMKGHSHVYWYRQLPEEGLKFMVYLQKENIIDESGMPKERFSAEFPKEGPSILRIQQVVRGDSAAYFCASSPQQGADGYTFGSGTRLTVV.

This clone was seen many times. J is TRBJ1-2 and V is TRBV4-1; D is uncertain. The V end was cut by 1 base, the J end by 0 bases, with 18 bases between. The length of the CDR3 is 18 residues. Germline lookup yields CDR1 MGHRA and CDR2 YSYEKL. The CDR3 reads CASSQVDFLGSANYGYTF. Here the CDR3 DNA reads TGCGCCAGCAGCCAAGTCGATTTCCTTGGAAGTGCTAACTATGGCTACACCTTC.

The DNA for the CDR3 is TGTGCCAGCAATAAGGACAGAGATCAGCCCCAGCATTTT. This sequence encodes CASNKDRDQPQHF. V gene TRBV6-5 combines with J gene TRBJ1-5; tentative D call: TRBD1 (6 bases). This CDR3 comprises 13 residues. Trimming left V 7 bases short and J 5 bases short, with 12 bases between. Germline loops: CDR1 MNHEY, CDR2 SVGAGI.